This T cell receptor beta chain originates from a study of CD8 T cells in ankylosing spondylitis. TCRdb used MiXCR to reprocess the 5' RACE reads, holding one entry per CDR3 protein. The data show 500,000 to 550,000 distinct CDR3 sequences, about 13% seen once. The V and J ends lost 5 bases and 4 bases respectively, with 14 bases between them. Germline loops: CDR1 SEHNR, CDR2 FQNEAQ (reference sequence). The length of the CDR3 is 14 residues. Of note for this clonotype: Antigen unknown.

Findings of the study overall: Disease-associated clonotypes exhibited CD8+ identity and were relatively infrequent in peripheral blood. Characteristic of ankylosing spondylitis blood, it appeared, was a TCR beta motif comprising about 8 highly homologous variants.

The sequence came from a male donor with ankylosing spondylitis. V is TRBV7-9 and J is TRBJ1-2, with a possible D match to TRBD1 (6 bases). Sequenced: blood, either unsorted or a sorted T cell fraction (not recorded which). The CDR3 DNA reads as TGTGCCAGCAGCCCGGACAGAAAACTCTATGGCTACACCTTC. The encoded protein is CASSPDRKLYGYTF.